The 17 T cell receptor beta chains below all came from one sample that was sequenced in a study of blood T cell repertoires in COVID-19. The protocol was immunoSEQ multiplex PCR, while the TCRdb copy is restricted to in-frame clones and leaves out a portion. The sample holds 90,000 to 130,000 clones, roughly 87% seen once. The sample comprised peripheral blood. These receptors originate from a human donor in a cohort sampled during active COVID-19.

The CDR3 bases are TGTGCCAGCAGCTTGGGACAGCTTAACACTGAAGCTTTCTTT. Protein product: CASSLGQLNTEAFF. The chain joins TRBV7-9 to TRBJ1-1, with 7 bases matching TRBD1. The CDR3 is 14 residues long. Germline lookup yields CDR1 SEHNR and CDR2 FQNEAQ (reference sequence). Losses at the gene ends were 3 bases for V and 2 bases for J; bases not matched to a gene: 3.

The V gene is TRBV12-3 or TRBV12-4, the J gene TRBJ1-1, with no clear D. This CDR3 is 12 amino acids long. V gave up 3 bases and J gave up 6 bases, with 8 bases separating them. The CDR3 reads CASSFSPAEAFF. The CDR3 bases are TGTGCCAGCAGTTTTTCGCCAGCTGAAGCTTTCTTT.

J is TRBJ2-2 and V is TRBV4-3; D ambiguous. In germline, CDR1 is LGHNA, CDR2 YSLEER. Trimming cost V 0 bases and J 7 bases, with 15 bases left between them. This CDR3 contains 16 residues. The CDR3 loop reads CASSQDYLRRVGELFF. The CDR3 DNA follows: TGCGCCAGCAGCCAAGATTACCTCCGTCGCGTCGGGGAGCTGTTTTTT.

The J gene is TRBJ1-3, the V gene TRBV3-1 (or the pseudogene TRBV3-2), with D hard to call. Germline V gene data show CDR1 as LGHDT and CDR2 as YNNKEL (reference sequence). With 7 bases removed from V and 0 bases from J, the gap between germline ends came to 13 bases. The CDR3 totals 15 residues. The CDR3 sequence is CASNSRRVSGNTIYF. The CDR3, as DNA: TGTGCCAGCAACTCCCGGAGGGTCTCTGGAAACACCATATATTTT.

The chain recombines TRBV9 with TRBJ1-1; D perhaps matches TRBD1 (5 bases). CDR1 and CDR2 (germline): SGDLS, YYNGEE. V lost 0 bases and J 5 bases, leaving 14 bases between the germline ends. The CDR3 has 15 amino acids. The CDR3 sequence: CASSVAPGGETEAFF. CDR3 DNA sequence: TGTGCCAGCAGCGTAGCCCCCGGGGGAGAAACTGAAGCTTTCTTT.

This chain connects TRBV25-1 to TRBJ1-6, with 8 nucleotides matching TRBD1. This CDR3 spans 14 amino acids. J was trimmed by 8 bases and V by 4 bases; bases with no gene match: 4. Germline lookup yields CDR1 MGHDK and CDR2 SYGVNS. CDR3 sequence reads: CASSVRGRDSPLHF. For the CDR3, the DNA is TGTGCCAGCAGTGTCAGGGGGCGGGATTCACCCCTCCACTTT.

This chain joins TRBV10-2 and TRBJ1-6, with 12 bases aligning to TRBD1. The germline V gene encodes CDR1 WSHSY and CDR2 SAAADI. This CDR3 is built from 13 residues. J was trimmed by 14 bases and V by 6 bases; bases with no gene match: 5. DNA of the CDR3: TGCGCCAGCAGGGGGACAGGGGGCACTGCCCTCCACTTT. Its protein product is CASRGTGGTALHF.

V is TRBV7-8 and J is TRBJ2-1, with D perhaps TRBD2 (5 bases). Germline V CDR1 and CDR2: SGHVS, FQNEAQ. There are 12 residues in the CDR3. V gave up 2 bases and J gave up 9 bases, with 8 bases separating them. The CDR3 DNA reads as TGTGCCAGCAGCTTACTCGAGGGTGAGCAGTTCTTC. Its protein product is CASSLLEGEQFF.

This chain uses TRBV3-1 (or the pseudogene TRBV3-2) with TRBJ1-1; D gene uncertain. V was cut by 1 base and J by 1 base, with 7 bases left in between. Germline lookup yields CDR1 LGHDT and CDR2 YNNKEL (reference sequence). This CDR3 is 14 amino acids long. Here the CDR3 reads CASSQGAGNTEAFF. In nucleotides, the CDR3 is TGTGCCAGCAGCCAAGGGGCGGGGAACACTGAAGCTTTCTTT.

This clone showed up just once. The chain employs TRBV5-1 and TRBJ2-3; D is ambiguous. The CDR3 loop spans 14 amino acids. Trimming pared 4 bases from V and 2 bases from J, leaving 11 bases between. CDR1 is SGHRS, CDR2 YFSETQ, per germline. CDR3 nucleotides: TGCGCCAGCAGCGCCTGGCAAGACACAGATACGCAGTATTTT. Encoded protein: CASSAWQDTDTQYF.

This chain joins TRBV5-1 and TRBJ2-5, with D possibly matching TRBD2 (5 bases). Germline V lookup: CDR1 SGHRS, CDR2 YFSETQ. The CDR3 has 14 amino acids. Trimming cost V 0 bases and J 3 bases, with 9 bases left between them. DNA of the CDR3: TGCGCCAGCAGCTTGGGAGGGTTTAAAGAGACCCAGTACTTC. It yields the protein CASSLGGFKETQYF.

The chain uses TRBV3-1 (or the pseudogene TRBV3-2) and TRBJ2-7; 9 positions match TRBD1. Trimming removed 4 bases from V and 4 bases from J; junction bases left unmatched: 17. CDR3 length equals 18 residues. The germline V gene encodes CDR1 LGHDT and CDR2 YNNKEL (reference sequence). This CDR3 is CASSPRWGPGQGTYEQYF. CDR3 DNA: TGTGCCAGCAGCCCCAGGTGGGGCCCGGGACAGGGAACGTACGAGCAGTACTTC.

This clone has just a few counts. V usage is TRBV30 and J usage is TRBJ2-6; tentatively, D is TRBD1 (6 bases). The V and J ends lost 4 bases and 0 bases respectively, with 10 bases between them. Germline V lookup: CDR1 GTSNPN, CDR2 SVGIG (reference sequence). The CDR3 runs to 15 residues. CDR3 sequence: CAWTDSSSGANVLTF. The DNA for the CDR3 is TGTGCCTGGACGGACAGTAGCTCTGGGGCCAACGTCCTGACTTTC.

This chain links TRBV28 with TRBJ1-6; 11 nucleotides match TRBD1. The CDR3 length is 14 residues. CDR1 is MDHEN and CDR2 is SYDVKM in the germline V gene. Trimming cost V 3 bases and J 8 bases; bases outside gene matches: 0. The CDR3 here is CASSLGQGDSPLHF. Written as DNA, the CDR3 is TGTGCCAGCAGTTTGGGACAGGGGGATTCACCCCTCCACTTT.

The chain uses TRBV7-3 and TRBJ2-4, with a possible D match to TRBD2 (6 bases). Trimming took 5 bases from V and 0 from J, leaving 23 bases between them. This CDR3 spans 19 amino acids. The germline V gene has CDR1 SGHTA and CDR2 FQGTGA. CDR3 loop: CASSDKGRDWTLAKNIQYF. CDR3 DNA: TGTGCCAGCAGCGATAAAGGGCGGGACTGGACCCTAGCCAAAAACATTCAGTACTTC.

The V call is TRBV19, the J call TRBJ1-2; 8 nucleotides line up with TRBD1. Germline CDR1 reads LNHDA; CDR2 reads SQIVND (reference sequence). V was pared by 7 bases and J by 3 bases, with 13 bases of the junction left unmatched. The CDR3 has 16 amino acids. The CDR3 loop is CASKPSGQGSYYGYTF. The DNA of the CDR3 is TGTGCCAGTAAACCCTCAGGACAGGGCTCATACTATGGCTACACCTTC.

The chain has TRBV5-1 and TRBJ2-2, with 9 bases aligning to TRBD1. V gave up 7 bases and J gave up 2 bases; unmatched junction bases: 12. CDR3 length: 17 amino acids. CDR1 and CDR2 (germline): SGHRS, YFSETQ. CDR3 bases: TGCGCCAGCCAAACGGGACAGGGCACGATCAACACCGGGGAGCTGTTTTTT. Translating it yields CASQTGQGTINTGELFF.